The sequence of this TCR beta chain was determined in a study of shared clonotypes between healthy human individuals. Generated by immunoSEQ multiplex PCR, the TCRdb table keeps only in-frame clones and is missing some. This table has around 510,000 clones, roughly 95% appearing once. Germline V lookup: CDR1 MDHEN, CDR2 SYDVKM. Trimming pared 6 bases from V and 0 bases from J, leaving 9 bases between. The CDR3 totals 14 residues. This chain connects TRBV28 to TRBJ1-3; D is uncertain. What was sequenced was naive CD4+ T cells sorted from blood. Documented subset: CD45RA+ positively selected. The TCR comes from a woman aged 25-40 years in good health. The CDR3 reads CASRGTLSGNTIYF. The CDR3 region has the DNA TGTGCCAGCAGAGGAACACTCTCTGGAAACACCATATATTTT. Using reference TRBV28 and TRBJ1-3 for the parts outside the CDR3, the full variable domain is DVKVTQSSRYLVKRTGEKVFLECVQDMDHENMFWYRQDPGLGLRLIYFSYDVKMKEKGDIPEGYSVSREKKERFSLILESASTNQTSMYLCASRGTLSGNTIYFGEGSWLTVV.